What follows is one T cell receptor (beta chain) and its context. This clone was seen once. Its binding antigen is unknown. Nothing much larger sits one base from this clone, and base qualities are not available. Conventional CD4 T cells were sorted as cells that were CD4+CD127+. APECED syndrome was present in the AIRE-deficient patients. Sorting of Tconv and Treg cells intended for TCRbeta sequencing was performed on a FACSAria flow cytometer. The sorted cells went into 5-ml round-bottom polystyrene tubes, and the dry cell pellets were then frozen at -80 degrees C until sequencing. The source of the sample is a study of B cell selection in AIRE deficiency (dated by TCRdb to 2018 to 2020). Regarding the research as a whole: A comparison of TCRbeta repertoires of sorted blood CD4+ conventional T cells and regulatory T cells was made between AIRE-deficient patients and healthy controls. The TCR-sequenced cohort comprised roughly five AIRE-deficient APECED patients and roughly five healthy control donors.

What the work shows at the level of the full study, not this receptor alone: Shared Treg sequences had shorter CDR3s, which reflects a bias toward rearrangements containing few non-templated nucleotide insertions. Of over 3,000 shared Treg TCRbeta sequences, about 30% were shared only among healthy donors and roughly 9.4% only among patients, suggesting less efficient Treg selection without AIRE. Roughly 30.6% of the Treg TCRbeta sequences shared among healthy donors turned up in patient Tconv cells, suggesting that Treg-biased clones are diverted into the Tconv compartment. In terms of TCRBV gene usage, CDR3 length and TCR diversity, Tconv and Treg cells from AIRE-deficient patients looked similar to Tconv and Treg cells from healthy donors. Sequencing covered only TCRbeta chains, and roughly two fifths of shared healthy-donor Treg sequences were also present in healthy Tconv, possibly due to differing TCRalpha chains.

V is clipped by 4 bases and J by 2 bases, and the sequence between their germline boundaries is 13 bases long. The cysteine opens and the phenylalanine closes a CDR3 of 14 amino acids. Just CDR3 DNA is preserved here, 42 bases in frame from base 1. The germline V gene yields SGHRS for CDR1 and YFSETQ for CDR2. TCRbeta chain sequencing was performed with the immunoSEQ platform. In the paper's pipeline: Pooled conventional T cell repertoires yielded 1x10^5 or so distinct in-frame TCRbeta sequences from patients and about 1.3x10^5 from healthy donors. Treg TCRbeta sequences shared by two or more individuals were defined as public, and these public Treg TCRbeta sequences were subsequently searched for in Tconv repertoires. Group differences were tested with Mann-Whitney U tests and Bonferroni-Dunn correction in GraphPad Prism 7.03. The source is immuneACCESS, and TCRdb retained only in-frame sequences with V and J called. Part of the clones is not carried over; for the studies checked, unresolved V genes explain less than half of this, and the remainder is unexplained. V and J calls and clone size are those listed in that table; D and trimming were worked out from the DNA. Recorded for this sample are roughly 25,000 clones; around 97% of them occurred a single time. The top ten hold approximately 0.22% of the sample.

The sequence was collected from a human donor with AIRE deficiency. Recombination connected TRBV5-1 to TRBJ2-7; a tentative D match to TRBD2 spans 6 bases. The sample consisted of conventional CD4+ T cells sorted from PBMCs. The DNA sequence is TGCGCCAGCAGCGTAACTAGCACAGCCTACGAGCAGTACTTC. Its product reads: CASSVTSTAYEQYF.